The entry below gives a single T cell receptor (beta chain) sequence along with its context. Its antigen is unidentified. This entry comes from a study of T cell responses to AZD1222 COVID-19 vaccine. In the study overall: Second doses that came at about 4 or about 12 weeks were put together. Study observations and caveats: Unmutated variant regions are reportedly the target of nearly half of TCRs that are spike-specific. Donor demographics were predominantly white British with a female majority; clonal diversity may be underestimated. Among those given AZD1222, only six were seropositive at baseline.

V shed 0 bases and J shed 4 bases, with 10 bases lying between them. Germline V gives CDR1 SGHRS, CDR2 YFSETQ. CDR3 length: 14 residues. Some clones are missing from TCRdb's copy, which holds only in-frame ones; the method was immunoSEQ multiplex PCR. The sample shows some 140,000 clones, around nine tenths of them seen only once. The origin of this receptor is an adult in good health. The V and J genes are TRBV5-1 and TRBJ1-2, with a weak D call TRBD1 (6 bases). Sequences were derived from peripheral blood, sampled on day 0 of AZD1222 vaccination. The CDR3 DNA is TGCGCCAGCAGCTTGGGAGGGGGGAGCTATGGCTACACCTTC. This codes for CASSLGGGSYGYTF.